The 20 T cell receptor beta chains given below trace back to one sample, sequenced in a study of blood T cells in healthy people across ages. Alongside a J-beta primer mix, a sample-barcoded 5' primer served in a second PCR lasting about 7 to 11 cycles. TCRdb used MiXCR to reprocess the 5' RACE reads, holding one entry per CDR3 protein. In the table there are roughly 1,800,000 distinct CDR3 sequences, roughly 49% of which are singletons. Input material: blood. The receptors originated from a middle-aged woman in good health.

The chain combines TRBV5-1 with TRBJ2-3; perhaps TRBD1 as D (6 bases). Germline V gene data show CDR1 as SGHRS and CDR2 as YFSETQ. This CDR3 is built from 16 residues. The V end lost 0 bases, the J end lost 3 bases, and 14 bases lay between the germline ends. CDR3 sequence (DNA): TGCGCCAGCAGCTTGGCATTAACAGGGAAGACAGATACGCAGTATTTT. It translates to CASSLALTGKTDTQYF.

The chain couples TRBV20-1 to TRBJ2-1, with a weak D call TRBD2 (6 bases). CDR1 is DFQATT and CDR2 is SNEGSKA in the germline V gene (reference sequence). The CDR3 loop spans 16 amino acids. Trimming removed 2 bases at V and 7 bases at J, with 21 bases between. The CDR3 region has the DNA TGCAGTGCTAGAAGCGCCGGGACTCCAGGCGGGAATGAGCAGTTCTTC. As protein: CSARSAGTPGGNEQFF.

This clonotype came up a few times. V gene TRBV10-3 combines with J gene TRBJ2-1; TRBD1 matches 7 bases. There are 14 residues in the CDR3. Germline trimming cut 5 bases from V and 2 bases from J; bases unmatched to any gene: 3. Per the germline V gene, CDR1 is ENHRY and CDR2 is SYGVKD. CDR3 protein: CAISTGTAYNEQFF. The CDR3 nucleotides are TGTGCCATCAGTACCGGGACAGCCTACAATGAGCAGTTCTTC.

This chain joins TRBV6-6 and TRBJ2-5; 7 bases align to TRBD1. The CDR3 contains 16 residues. The germline V gene has CDR1 MNHNY and CDR2 SVGAGI (reference sequence). V dropped 5 bases and J dropped 2; count of bases not matched to a gene: 11. CDR3 sequence: CASSGPGQRFQETQYF. The CDR3 nucleotides read TGTGCCAGCAGTGGGCCGGGACAGAGGTTTCAAGAGACCCAGTACTTC.

The V gene is TRBV20-1, the J gene TRBJ2-4; 7 nucleotides agree with TRBD1. V was clipped by 2 bases and J by 0 bases; unmatched bases: 7. The CDR3 has 16 amino acids. Germline CDR1 reads DFQATT; CDR2 reads SNEGSKA (reference sequence). CDR3 sequence reads: CSARIWTGIAKNIQYF. The CDR3 region has the DNA TGCAGTGCTAGAATATGGACAGGAATAGCCAAAAACATTCAGTACTTC.

The rearrangement joins TRBV5-1 to TRBJ2-5, with D maybe TRBD2 (5 bases). Germline assignment: CDR1 SGHRS and CDR2 YFSETQ. CDR3 length: 17 amino acids. The V end was cut by 2 bases, the J end by 5 bases, with 22 bases between. CDR3 in DNA: TGCGCCAGCAGCTTCGACCCGCGCGGGTGGACGATCGAGACCCAGTACTTC. The encoded protein is CASSFDPRGWTIETQYF.

The V gene is TRBV14, the J gene TRBJ1-2; 8 bases map to TRBD1. Germline lookup yields CDR1 SGHDN and CDR2 FVKESK. The junction had 12 bases not matched to a gene; V was cut back by 4 bases and J by 5 bases. The length of the CDR3 is 16 residues. The CDR3 protein is CASSLRGRGPGYGYTF. The CDR3, as DNA: TGTGCCAGCAGCCTGCGTGGCAGGGGGCCGGGATATGGCTACACCTTC.

On this clonotype: One junction end disagrees with the germline gene, perhaps due to a read error. Here the CDR3 reads CSVAGLVLSGGPSPTDTRYF. CDR3 bases: TGCAGCGTTGCAGGTTTGGTCTTGTCGGGGGGCCCGAGCCCCACAGATACGCGGTATTTT. The gene calls are TRBV29-1 and TRBJ2-3; D may be TRBD2 (7 bases). The CDR3 covers 20 residues. Germline V gene lookup returns CDR1 SQVTM and CDR2 ANQGSEA.

This clonotype was seen more than once but under ten times. Here the CDR3 reads CSARRPSGGADEQFF. DNA for the CDR3: TGCAGTGCTAGGAGGCCTAGCGGGGGGGCAGATGAGCAGTTCTTC. The J gene is TRBJ2-1, the V gene TRBV20-1, with 12 bases aligning to TRBD2. Germline V gene data show CDR1 as DFQATT and CDR2 as SNEGSKA (reference sequence). J was trimmed by 8 bases and V by 3 bases; bases with no gene match: 8. CDR3 length: 15 residues.

This clonotype was counted at least ten times. This chain links TRBV5-1 with TRBJ2-5, with unresolved D. Trimming took 3 bases from V and 2 from J, leaving 8 bases between them. Germline assignment: CDR1 SGHRS and CDR2 YFSETQ. The CDR3 has 13 residues. CDR3 amino acids: CASSSDTQETQYF. Here the CDR3 DNA reads TGCGCCAGCAGCTCCGACACTCAAGAGACCCAGTACTTC.

The genes are TRBV14 and TRBJ2-1, with a tentative D call TRBD2 (5 bases). This CDR3 spans 15 amino acids. Between the trimmed V and J ends, which lost 4 bases and 10 bases, there was a span of 20 bases. Germline V gives CDR1 SGHDN, CDR2 FVKESK. The CDR3 coding sequence is TGTGCCAGCAGCCGGGAGAATATAGCCGGCCAGGAGCAGTTCTTC. It is translated as CASSRENIAGQEQFF.

The rearrangement joins TRBV7-9 to TRBJ1-5, with D possibly TRBD1 on 6 matching bases. Germline CDR1 reads SEHNR; CDR2 reads FQNEAQ (reference sequence). The ends were cut back, 1 base at V and 0 bases at J, with 10 bases in the middle. The CDR3 contains 16 residues. The chain's CDR3 is CASSLGNRDSNQPQHF. CDR3 sequence (DNA): TGTGCCAGCAGCTTAGGGAACAGGGATAGCAATCAGCCCCAGCATTTT.

At least ten counts were recorded for this clonotype. The chain couples TRBV7-9 to TRBJ1-2; no reliable D call. V lost 5 bases and J lost 2, with 6 bases in between. Per the germline V gene, CDR1 is SEHNR and CDR2 is FQNEAQ (reference sequence). The CDR3 covers 12 residues. In nucleotides, the CDR3 is TGTGCCAGCAGCCCTGTAAACTATGGCTACACCTTC. Protein sequence: CASSPVNYGYTF.

The rearrangement uses TRBV6-6 and TRBJ2-5, with D tentatively TRBD2 (5 bases). The CDR3 is made up of 14 amino acids. Germline values: CDR1 MNHNY, CDR2 SVGAGI (reference sequence). The V end lost 5 bases, the J end lost 2 bases, and 12 bases lay between the germline ends. CDR3 sequence reads: CASSTWTPQETQYF. Written as DNA, the CDR3 is TGTGCCAGCAGTACTTGGACTCCTCAAGAGACCCAGTACTTC.

This clonotype turned up a few times. The CDR3 coding sequence is TGCGCCAGCAGCCGAGGACCAACCGGGACTCACTACGAGCAGTACTTC. This sequence encodes CASSRGPTGTHYEQYF. The chain is built from TRBV4-1 and TRBJ2-7, with D tentatively TRBD2 (6 bases). Per the germline V gene, CDR1 is MGHRA and CDR2 is YSYEKL. Between the trimmed V and J ends, which lost 4 bases and 3 bases, there was a span of 19 bases. The CDR3 is 16 residues long.

The V and J genes are TRBV4-1 and TRBJ1-6; 9 nucleotides match TRBD1. The V segment lost 0 bases and the J segment 11 bases; nucleotides outside the gene matches: 8. CDR3 size: 16 residues. Germline values: CDR1 MGHRA, CDR2 YSYEKL. The CDR3 sequence is CASSQDRGQGVPPLHF. The CDR3 nucleotides read TGCGCCAGCAGCCAAGATAGGGGACAGGGAGTACCACCCCTCCACTTT.

This chain uses TRBV5-1 with TRBJ2-7, with D perhaps TRBD1 (6 bases). The germline V gene has CDR1 SGHRS and CDR2 YFSETQ. V was cut by 0 bases and J by 2 bases, with 12 bases left in between. CDR3 length equals 15 residues. The CDR3 here is CASSLGPDSAYEQYF. Here the CDR3 DNA reads TGCGCCAGCAGCTTGGGACCGGACAGCGCCTACGAGCAGTACTTC. Full variable domain (rest looked up from reference TRBV5-1 and TRBJ2-7): KAGVTQTPRYLIKTRGQQVTLSCSPISGHRSVSWYQQTPGQGLQFLFEYFSETQRNKGNFPGRFSGRQFSNSRSEMNVSTLELGDSALYLCASSLGPDSAYEQYFGPGTRLTVT.

This chain uses TRBV5-1 with TRBJ1-5; tentatively, D is TRBD1 (6 bases). The ends were cut back, 10 bases at V and 0 bases at J, with 11 bases in the middle. Per the germline V gene, CDR1 is SGHRS and CDR2 is YFSETQ. This CDR3 comprises 13 residues. Here the CDR3 reads CACRQDSNQPQHF. CDR3 DNA sequence: TGCGCCTGCCGACAGGATAGCAATCAGCCCCAGCATTTT.

V and J are TRBV20-1 and TRBJ2-6; 7 bases agree with TRBD1. The J segment lost 0 bases and the V segment lost 6 bases, leaving 23 bases of the junction unmatched. The CDR3 totals 21 residues. Germline loops: CDR1 DFQATT, CDR2 SNEGSKA (reference sequence). This chain's CDR3 is CSAKSLGQQVSSSSGANVLTF. DNA for the CDR3: TGCAGTGCGAAGTCATTGGGACAGCAAGTTAGCTCAAGCTCTGGGGCCAACGTCCTGACTTTC.

The rearrangement joins TRBV6-6 to TRBJ2-7; D perhaps matches TRBD2 (7 bases). V lost 0 bases to trimming and J lost 10 bases, with 22 bases between them. The CDR3 runs 16 residues. Germline V gene lookup returns CDR1 MNHNY and CDR2 SVGAGI (reference sequence). This chain's CDR3 is CASSYSGRGLRGTQYF. The DNA of the CDR3 is TGTGCCAGCAGTTACTCGGGGCGGGGGCTCCGAGGAACCCAGTACTTC.